The 25 T cell receptor beta chains in this list originate from one sample, sequenced in a study of blood T cells in healthy people across ages. With a J-beta primer mix and a sample-barcoded 5' primer, a second PCR ran 7 to 11 cycles. Via MiXCR, TCRdb re-called the 5' RACE reads, giving one row per CDR3 protein. The table shows 1,500,000 or so distinct CDR3 sequences, with roughly 64% occurring only once. Sequencing was carried out using blood. The receptors derive from a man between 18 and 29 years old in good health.

The chain combines TRBV29-1 with TRBJ2-2; 8 nucleotides match TRBD1. V shed 1 base, J shed 4 bases, and the junction held 2 bases outside the gene matches. The CDR3 sequence is 14 residues long. The V gene's germline CDR1 is SQVTM and CDR2 ANQGSEA. DNA for the CDR3: TGCAGCGTTGAAGTGGGACAGGTCACCGGGGAGCTGTTTTTT. Amino acids: CSVEVGQVTGELFF.

The chain uses TRBV9 and TRBJ1-2; 8 bases match TRBD1. CDR1 is SGDLS, CDR2 YYNGEE, per germline. Trimming cost V 1 base and J 4 bases; bases outside gene matches: 6. The CDR3 totals 15 residues. The CDR3 spells CASSVRGQGPYGYTF. CDR3 coding DNA: TGTGCCAGCAGCGTAAGAGGACAGGGCCCCTATGGCTACACCTTC. The full variable domain, rest sourced from reference TRBV9 and TRBJ1-2, is DSGVTQTPKHLITATGQRVTLRCSPRSGDLSVYWYQQSLDQGLQFLIQYYNGEERAKGNILERFSAQQFPDLHSELNLSSLELGDSALYFCASSVRGQGPYGYTFGSGTRLTVV.

The gene calls are TRBV7-2 and TRBJ2-7, with 7 bases lining up with TRBD2. The CDR3 consists of 13 residues. Germline V gene sequence: CDR1 SGHTA, CDR2 FQGNSA. J was trimmed by 5 bases and V by 4 bases; bases with no gene match: 5. The CDR3 nucleotides read TGTGCCAGCAGCTGGAGTCGGGGGGACGAGCAGTACTTC. Its protein product is CASSWSRGDEQYF.

In its sample, this clonotype was seen once. V usage is TRBV18 and J usage is TRBJ2-4; TRBD2 might be the D (5 bases). Germline CDR1 KGHSH, CDR2 LQKENI. V dropped 2 bases and J dropped 13 bases, with 15 bases sitting between them. This CDR3 has 13 residues. The CDR3 region has the DNA TGTGCCAGCTCACCAGCCCAGATCTGGGAGCAGTACTTC. Translation gives CASSPAQIWEQYF.

The CDR3 DNA is TGTGCCAGCAGCTTAGATGGCCCCCTAGATTTTGGCGGGCAGTTCTTC. Amino acid sequence: CASSLDGPLDFGGQFF. V gene TRBV11-2 combines with J gene TRBJ2-1; D is uncertain. With 0 bases removed from V and 12 bases from J, the gap between germline ends came to 21 bases. The CDR3 has 16 residues. Germline V CDR1 and CDR2: SGHAT, FQNNGV.

The rearrangement joins TRBV20-1 to TRBJ2-7, with D perhaps matching TRBD2 (5 bases). Germline CDR1 is DFQATT and CDR2 is SNEGSKA (reference sequence). Trimming took off 6 bases at V and 0 bases at J, with 15 bases between the two ends. CDR3 length: 14 residues. The CDR3 here is CSALSDGASYEQYF. Written as DNA, the CDR3 is TGCAGTGCGCTTAGCGACGGAGCCTCCTACGAGCAGTACTTC.

The chain couples TRBV5-6 to TRBJ1-5; D unclear. This CDR3 is 14 amino acids long. In germline, CDR1 is SGHDT, CDR2 YYEEEE. Trimming pared 3 bases from V and 1 base from J, leaving 8 bases between. Here the CDR3 DNA reads TGTGCCAGCAGCTCTAGAACCAGCAATCAGCCCCAGCATTTT. Translated: CASSSRTSNQPQHF.

This clonotype came up a few times. V and J are TRBV29-1 and TRBJ2-7; no reliable D call. Germline assignment: CDR1 SQVTM and CDR2 ANQGSEA. The CDR3 loop spans 11 amino acids. V was pared by 6 bases and J by 5 bases, with 11 bases between. CDR3 amino acids: CSVADNHEQYF. CDR3 coding DNA: TGCAGCGTGGCTGACAACCACGAGCAGTACTTC.

This sequence joins TRBV6-1 and TRBJ1-5; D may be TRBD1 (6 bases). The CDR3 is 15 residues long. With 6 bases removed from V and 6 bases from J, the gap between germline ends came to 18 bases. The V gene's germline CDR1 is MNHNS and CDR2 SASEGT. The CDR3 coding sequence is TGTGCCAGCAGCCCTCAAGGGGGGTTAGGTCAGCCCCAGCATTTT. It is translated as CASSPQGGLGQPQHF.

The rearrangement links TRBV7-2 to TRBJ2-5; 9 nucleotides match TRBD2. This CDR3 spans 15 amino acids. V shed 1 base and J 5 bases; nucleotides not matched to a gene: 5. CDR1 is SGHTA and CDR2 is FQGNSA in the germline V gene. CDR3 sequence: CASSLVGTSWETQYF. The DNA of the CDR3 is TGTGCCAGCAGCTTAGTGGGGACTAGCTGGGAGACCCAGTACTTC.

The chain employs TRBV29-1 and TRBJ1-1; 7 bases fit TRBD1. Germline V gives CDR1 SQVTM, CDR2 ANQGSEA. This CDR3 has 15 amino acids. V trimming: 0 bases; J trimming: 5 bases; junction bases outside the gene matches: 9. The CDR3 loop is CSVEDREGAGTEAFF. For the CDR3, the DNA is TGCAGCGTTGAAGATCGTGAGGGGGCTGGTACTGAAGCTTTCTTT.

In regard to this clonotype: The junction departs from the called germline gene at one end, perhaps through a read error. In DNA, the CDR3 is TGCACCAGCAGCTATCGCTCAGGGGATGGCTACACCTTC. Its protein product is CTSSYRSGDGYTF. V is TRBV5-1 and J is TRBJ1-2, with D tentatively TRBD1 (6 bases). The germline V gene encodes CDR1 SGHRS and CDR2 YFSETQ. The CDR3 sequence is 13 residues long.

This clonotype was picked up a small number of times. The chain couples TRBV12-3 or TRBV12-4 to TRBJ2-5, with D uncertain. The CDR3 covers 14 residues. V was shortened by 3 bases and J by 5 bases, with 13 bases between the two germline ends. CDR3 in amino acids: CASSFMGLGETQYF. CDR3 in DNA: TGTGCCAGCAGTTTTATGGGTCTAGGGGAGACCCAGTACTTC.

The genes are TRBV29-1 and TRBJ1-2, with 8 bases identical to TRBD1. CDR3 size: 13 residues. CDR1 is SQVTM and CDR2 is ANQGSEA in the germline V gene. V gave up 2 bases and J gave up 6 bases; unmatched junction bases: 5. In DNA, the CDR3 is TGCAGCGTTGAAACTTCAGGGGGCGATGGCTACACCTTC. It codes for CSVETSGGDGYTF.

This chain uses TRBV2 with TRBJ1-6; D not certain. Germline CDR1 and CDR2: SNHLY and FYNNEI. V lost 2 bases to trimming and J lost 0 bases, with 2 bases between them. The CDR3 length is 14 residues. CDR3: CASSERSYNSPLHF. The CDR3 DNA follows: TGTGCCAGCAGTGAACGCTCCTATAATTCACCCCTCCACTTT. Based on the CDR3 plus reference TRBV2 and TRBJ1-6, the full variable domain is EPEVTQTPSHQVTQMGQEVILRCVPISNHLYFYWYRQILGQKVEFLVSFYNNEISEKSEIFDDQFSVERPDGSNFTLKIRSTKLEDSAMYFCASSERSYNSPLHFGNGTRLTVT.

The J gene is TRBJ2-1, the V gene TRBV20-1; TRBD2 aligns across 11 bases. The tail of the sequence fits TRBJ2-7 better, so the J call may be wrong. The CDR3 has 14 residues. The germline V gene encodes CDR1 DFQATT and CDR2 SNEGSKA (reference sequence). The CDR3 DNA reads as TGCAGTGCCGAGGGACTAGCGGAATACAATGAGCAGTACTTC. The encoded protein is CSAEGLAEYNEQYF.

This clonotype was picked up a small number of times. This chain connects TRBV4-2 to TRBJ1-6, with D uncertain. Germline values: CDR1 LGHNA, CDR2 YNFKEQ. The V end was cut by 0 bases, the J end by 10 bases, with 7 bases between. The CDR3 runs to 13 residues. The CDR3 DNA follows: TGTGCCAGCAGCCAAGAAGATGGGTCACCCCTCCACTTT. Its protein is CASSQEDGSPLHF.

The chain links TRBV4-1 to TRBJ2-5, with D hard to call. This CDR3 comprises 14 residues. Trimming removed 1 base at V and 0 bases at J, with 6 bases between. The germline gives CDR1 MGHRA, CDR2 YSYEKL. The DNA for the CDR3 is TGCGCCAGCAGCCAAGGGTCCCACCAAGAGACCCAGTACTTC. This encodes CASSQGSHQETQYF.

This clonotype came up a few times. CDR3 sequence: CASSPLAGNTGELFF. CDR3 coding DNA: TGTGCCAGCAGTCCCCTAGCGGGAAACACCGGGGAGCTGTTTTTT. This chain uses TRBV6-2 or TRBV6-3 with TRBJ2-2; 9 bases map to TRBD2. J was trimmed by 2 bases and V by 5 bases; bases with no gene match: 3. This CDR3 has 15 residues. Germline CDR1 reads MNHEY; CDR2 reads SVGEGT.

The chain couples TRBV19 to TRBJ2-3, with D possibly being TRBD2 (5 bases). CDR1 and CDR2 from the germline V gene are LNHDA and SQIVND (reference sequence). This CDR3 has 15 residues. Trimming took off 5 bases at V and 2 bases at J, with 14 bases between the two ends. CDR3 residues: CASSPRGDPTDTQYF. The CDR3 nucleotides read TGTGCCAGTAGTCCTCGGGGTGATCCCACAGATACGCAGTATTTT.

The chain uses TRBV14 and TRBJ2-4; TRBD1 might be the D (5 bases). The DNA end is more similar to TRBJ2-7, so the J call may be wrong. This CDR3 spans 14 amino acids. Per germline, CDR1 SGHDN and CDR2 FVKESK. CDR3 sequence: CASSDGAGTYEQYF. DNA of the CDR3: TGTGCCAGCAGTGATGGGGCAGGGACCTACGAGCAGTACTTC.

This clonotype was recorded a few times. The chain employs TRBV29-1 and TRBJ2-3; tentatively, D is TRBD1 (6 bases). Per the germline V gene, CDR1 is SQVTM and CDR2 is ANQGSEA. The CDR3 covers 15 residues. Trimming pared 4 bases from V and 5 bases from J, leaving 19 bases between. CDR3 loop: CSVVAFRGGGDTQYF. The DNA of the CDR3 is TGCAGCGTTGTGGCATTCAGGGGTGGGGGAGATACGCAGTATTTT.

The chain carries TRBV9 and TRBJ1-2; D is uncertain. Between the trimmed V and J ends, which lost 1 base and 4 bases, there was a span of 5 bases. Looked up from germline, CDR1 is SGDLS and CDR2 is YYNGEE. This CDR3 region has 12 residues. CDR3 region: CASSVNGYGYTF. In DNA, the CDR3 is TGTGCCAGCAGCGTAAATGGCTATGGCTACACCTTC.

This chain joins TRBV29-1 and TRBJ1-2; D not resolved. The CDR3 contains 10 residues. The ends were cut back, 6 bases at V and 10 bases at J, with 12 bases in the middle. Germline V gene lookup returns CDR1 SQVTM and CDR2 ANQGSEA. The CDR3 here is CSVGTGPYTF. As DNA, the CDR3 is TGCAGCGTGGGCACCGGGCCCTACACCTTC.

The chain joins TRBV15 to TRBJ2-3; 8 bases align to TRBD2. Trimming at V came to 0 bases and at J to 4 bases, leaving 6 bases not matched to a gene. The CDR3 has 16 amino acids. Germline V lookup: CDR1 LNHNV, CDR2 YYDKDF (reference sequence). In nucleotides, the CDR3 is TGTGCCACCAGCAGAGATCGGGGGGGGTTGGCAGATACGCAGTATTTT. This translates into CATSRDRGGLADTQYF.